What follows are 12 T cell receptor beta chains derived from one specimen sequenced in a study of T cells after yellow fever vaccination. TCRdb independently ran MiXCR on the 5' RACE reads; one entry per CDR3 protein. The sample shows some 600,000 distinct CDR3 sequences, about 15% of them seen only once. The sequencing used PBMCs, collected 5 to 6 days after the first yellow fever vaccination. Every receptor here comes from a young man who received the YFV17D yellow fever vaccine.

This clonotype appeared many times. The chain links TRBV5-1 to TRBJ2-2; TRBD1 agrees at 8 bases. Trimming at V came to 4 bases and at J to 3 bases, leaving 5 bases not matched to a gene. This CDR3 is 15 amino acids long. Germline CDR1 and CDR2: SGHRS and YFSETQ. CDR3 sequence: CASSPGGWDTGELFF. The CDR3 bases are TGCGCCAGCAGCCCAGGGGGCTGGGACACCGGGGAGCTGTTTTTT.

The chain combines TRBV20-1 with TRBJ2-4; D not certain. The CDR3 spans 16 residues. With 0 bases removed from V and 1 base from J, the gap between germline ends came to 13 bases. CDR1 is DFQATT and CDR2 is SNEGSKA in the germline V gene (reference sequence). The CDR3 coding sequence is TGCAGTGCTAGAGAAGAAGTGCTCCTGGCCAAAAACATTCAGTACTTC. It yields the protein CSAREEVLLAKNIQYF.

This clonotype was detected only a few times. V gene TRBV20-1 combines with J gene TRBJ1-1, with D hard to call. There are 12 residues in the CDR3. CDR1 and CDR2 (germline): DFQATT, SNEGSKA (reference sequence). CDR3 residues: CSSLPMNTEAFF. The CDR3 DNA sequence: TGCAGCTCCTTACCCATGAACACTGAAGCTTTCTTT.

This chain links TRBV4-1 with TRBJ1-1, with D unresolved. The CDR3 is 16 amino acids. V lost 2 bases and J lost 0, with 13 bases in between. CDR1 MGHRA and CDR2 YSYEKL come from the germline V gene. Written as DNA, the CDR3 is TGCGCCAGCAGCCAACAGGACCTGATGGTGAACACTGAAGCTTTCTTT. Translating gives CASSQQDLMVNTEAFF.

A few counts support this clonotype. This chain links TRBV7-6 with TRBJ1-4; D is perhaps TRBD1 (6 bases). The V end was cut by 5 bases, the J end by 6 bases, with 16 bases between. This CDR3 contains 15 residues. Germline assignment: CDR1 SGHVS and CDR2 FNYEAQ. In DNA form, the CDR3 reads TGTGCCAGCAGCCCAGGCGGGGGCCCTTATGAAAAACTGTTTTTT. Protein: CASSPGGGPYEKLFF.

This clonotype showed up just a few times. The chain is built from TRBV5-4 and TRBJ2-6; no firm D call. The ends were cut back, 1 base at V and 2 bases at J, with 10 bases in the middle. From germline, CDR1 is SGHNT and CDR2 YYREEE (reference sequence). CDR3 size: 16 residues. CDR3: CASSLMKQTGANVLTF. DNA for the CDR3: TGTGCCAGCAGCTTGATGAAACAGACTGGGGCCAACGTCCTGACTTTC. The full variable domain, its missing parts supplied by reference TRBV5-4 and TRBJ2-6, is ETGVTQSPTHLIKTRGQQVTLRCSSQSGHNTVSWYQQALGQGPQFIFQYYREEENGRGNFPPRFSGLQFPNYSSELNVNALELDDSALYLCASSLMKQTGANVLTFGAGSRLTVL.

The table lists this clonotype with a few counts. The chain carries TRBV6-1 and TRBJ1-1; D remains unclear. Trimming removed 3 bases from V and 6 bases from J, with 17 bases in between. Germline values: CDR1 MNHNS, CDR2 SASEGT. The CDR3 is 15 residues long. The CDR3 sequence: CASSEGTAGRAEAFF. The CDR3 nucleotides read TGTGCCAGCAGTGAGGGAACGGCCGGACGGGCTGAAGCTTTCTTT.

The chain combines TRBV25-1 with TRBJ1-6, with a weak D call TRBD1 (6 bases). Germline V gene data show CDR1 as MGHDK and CDR2 as SYGVNS. Trimming removed 7 bases from V and 1 base from J, with 11 bases in between. The CDR3 is 15 residues long. The CDR3 spells CASKGGGSYNSPLHF. The CDR3 DNA is TGTGCCAGCAAGGGGGGAGGGTCCTATAATTCACCCCTCCACTTT.

A word on this clonotype: Mismatch with germline at one junction end may stem from a read error. The V gene is TRBV7-7, the J gene TRBJ2-3; D is unclear. CDR1 SSHAT and CDR2 FNYEAQ come from the germline V gene (reference sequence). CDR3 length equals 15 residues. CDR3: CASSFGTSSTDTQYF. Written as DNA, the CDR3 is TGTGCTAGCAGCTTTGGCACCTCTAGCACAGATACGCAGTATTTT.

The sample holds a few counts of this clonotype. The chain employs TRBV20-1 and TRBJ2-3; 9 bases are shared with TRBD2. CDR3 length equals 14 residues. Looked up from germline, CDR1 is DFQATT and CDR2 is SNEGSKA (reference sequence). Trimming at V came to 7 bases and at J to 7 bases, leaving 12 bases not matched to a gene. This CDR3 is CSVEGRGGKNTQYF. Here the CDR3 DNA reads TGCAGTGTTGAAGGGCGGGGGGGCAAAAATACGCAGTATTTT.

This clonotype was counted only a few times. The rearrangement links TRBV5-1 to TRBJ1-2, with TRBD1 as a possible D gene (5 bases). The CDR3 is made up of 17 amino acids. In germline, CDR1 is SGHRS, CDR2 YFSETQ. V was clipped by 1 base and J by 4 bases, with 20 bases between them. The chain's CDR3 is CASSLSWRQGKSYGYTF. The CDR3 DNA sequence: TGCGCCAGCAGCTTGTCGTGGAGGCAGGGAAAGAGCTATGGCTACACCTTC.

The chain carries TRBV7-6 and TRBJ1-2; D gene unclear. The CDR3 covers 15 residues. Germline CDR1 is SGHVS and CDR2 is FNYEAQ. Trimming shortened V by 1 base and J by 4 bases, and 13 bases separated the two germline ends. The CDR3 reads CASSLVAGHFYGYTF. CDR3 nucleotide sequence: TGTGCCAGCAGCTTAGTAGCAGGCCACTTCTATGGCTACACCTTC. The full variable domain, rest sourced from reference TRBV7-6 and TRBJ1-2, is GAGVSQSPRYKVTKRGQDVALRCDPISGHVSLYWYRQALGQGPEFLTYFNYEAQQDKSGLPNDRFSAERPEGSISTLTIQRTEQRDSAMYRCASSLVAGHFYGYTFGSGTRLTVV.